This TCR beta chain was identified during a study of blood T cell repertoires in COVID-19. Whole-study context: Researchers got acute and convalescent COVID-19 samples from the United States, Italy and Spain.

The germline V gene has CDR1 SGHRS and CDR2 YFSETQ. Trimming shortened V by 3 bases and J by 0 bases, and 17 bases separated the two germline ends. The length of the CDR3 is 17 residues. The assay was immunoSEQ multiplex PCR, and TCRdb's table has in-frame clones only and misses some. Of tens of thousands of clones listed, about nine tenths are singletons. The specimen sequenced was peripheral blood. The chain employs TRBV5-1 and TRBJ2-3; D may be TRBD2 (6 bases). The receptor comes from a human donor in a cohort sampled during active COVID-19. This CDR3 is CASSWRGQVESTDTQYF. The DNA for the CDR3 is TGCGCCAGCAGCTGGAGGGGTCAGGTAGAGAGCACAGATACGCAGTATTTT.